This T cell receptor beta chain was documented in a study of tumor-infiltrating lymphocytes in oesophageal squamous cell carcinoma. Within the sample, this clonotype is medium-sized. TCRdb ran MiXCR on the PCR reads and lists one entry per CDR3 protein. This sample carries approximately 20,000 distinct CDR3 sequences, approximately 39% of them seen once, and the ten largest clones take about 39%. The specimen was esophageal tumor tissue. The source of this sequence is a male donor with esophageal squamous cell carcinoma.

Here the CDR3 reads CASSQDGYEAFF. The DNA for the CDR3 is TGTGCCAGCAGTCAGGACGGTTATGAAGCTTTCTTT. V and J are TRBV7-9 and TRBJ1-1; D is unclear. Trimming left V 6 bases short and J 7 bases short, with 12 bases between. The CDR3 is made up of 12 amino acids. CDR1 is SEHNR and CDR2 is FQNEAQ in the germline V gene (reference sequence).